The sequence of this T cell receptor (delta chain) was determined in a study of Vδ1+ human thymocytes. Study-wide results and limits: The authors advised highly purified populations and single-cell validation. In the thymus, TRG and TRD repertoires looked highly polyclonal with Gaussian CDR3 lengths. Many TRG clonotypes were shared between donors; TRD repertoires were essentially private. Unlike peripheral blood Vdelta1+ controls, thymic delta-chain sequences included about 20% Vdelta2 and few Vdelta3.

Extracted RNA was reverse transcribed into cDNA. The CDR3 regions were amplified by multiplex PCR from V-gene primers to a constant-region primer. TCRdb re-called the multiplex PCR reads through CATT. Of around 76,000 delta-chain clones listed, approximately 34% were seen once; the top ten hold about 0.26%. Germline loops: CDR1 TSWWSYY, CDR2 QGS. The CDR3 contains 21 residues. V shed 0 bases and J shed 3 bases, with 29 bases lying between them. About this clone: Antigen unknown. The same CDR3 arises from other DNA sequences in this sample as well.

The chain joins TRDV1 to TRDJ1; D is possibly TRDD3 (6 bases). What was sequenced was Vdelta1+ gamma-delta thymocytes from the thymus. The subset denotes: FACS-sorted CD3+ TCRalphabeta- TCRVdelta1+ TCRVdelta2- thymocytes. The receptor comes from a boy younger than two who had congenital heart surgery. CDR3 DNA: TGTGCTCTTGGGGAACTAGCTTCATTACTGGGTAGATACCTCGGGTCCGATAAACTCATCTTT. Protein product: CALGELASLLGRYLGSDKLIF.